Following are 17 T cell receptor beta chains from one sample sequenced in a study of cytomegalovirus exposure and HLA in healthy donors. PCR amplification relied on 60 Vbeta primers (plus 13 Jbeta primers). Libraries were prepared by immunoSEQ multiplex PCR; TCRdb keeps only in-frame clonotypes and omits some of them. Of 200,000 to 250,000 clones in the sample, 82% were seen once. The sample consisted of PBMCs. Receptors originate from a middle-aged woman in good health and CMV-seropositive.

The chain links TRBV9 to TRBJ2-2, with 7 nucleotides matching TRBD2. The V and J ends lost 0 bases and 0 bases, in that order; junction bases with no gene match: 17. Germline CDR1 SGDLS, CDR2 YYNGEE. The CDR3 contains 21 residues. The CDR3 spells CASSVAPRGGERLTNTGELFF. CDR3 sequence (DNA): TGTGCCAGCAGCGTAGCCCCTCGCGGGGGAGAAAGACTTACGAACACCGGGGAGCTGTTTTTT.

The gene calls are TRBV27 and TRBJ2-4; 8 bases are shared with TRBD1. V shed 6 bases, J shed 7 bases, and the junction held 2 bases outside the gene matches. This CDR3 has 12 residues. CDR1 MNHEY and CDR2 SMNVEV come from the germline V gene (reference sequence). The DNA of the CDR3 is TGTGCCAGCAGCCGGACAGGGAACATTCAGTACTTC. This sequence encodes CASSRTGNIQYF.

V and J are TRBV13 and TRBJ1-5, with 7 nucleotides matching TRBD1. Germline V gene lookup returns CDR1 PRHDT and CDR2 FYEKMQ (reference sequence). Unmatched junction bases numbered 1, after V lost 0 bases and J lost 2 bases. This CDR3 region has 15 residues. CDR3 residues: CASSLGGGGNQPQHF. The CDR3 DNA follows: TGTGCCAGCAGCTTAGGAGGGGGCGGCAATCAGCCCCAGCATTTT.

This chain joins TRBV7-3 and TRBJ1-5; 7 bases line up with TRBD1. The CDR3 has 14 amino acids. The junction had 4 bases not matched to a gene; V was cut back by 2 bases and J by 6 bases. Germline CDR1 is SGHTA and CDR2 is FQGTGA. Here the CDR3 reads CASSLQGEGQPQHF. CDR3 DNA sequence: TGTGCCAGCAGCTTACAGGGGGAAGGTCAGCCCCAGCATTTT.

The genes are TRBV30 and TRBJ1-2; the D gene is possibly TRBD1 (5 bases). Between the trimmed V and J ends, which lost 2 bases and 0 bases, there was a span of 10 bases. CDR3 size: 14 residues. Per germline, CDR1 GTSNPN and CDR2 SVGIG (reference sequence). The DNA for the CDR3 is TGTGCCTGGAGTATAGACAGTTCTAACTATGGCTACACCTTC. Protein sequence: CAWSIDSSNYGYTF.

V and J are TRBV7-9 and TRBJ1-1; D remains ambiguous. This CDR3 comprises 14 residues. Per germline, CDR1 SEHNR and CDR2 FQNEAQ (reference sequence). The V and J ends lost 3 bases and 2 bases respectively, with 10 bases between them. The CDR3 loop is CASSLAGSNTEAFF. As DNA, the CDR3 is TGTGCCAGCAGCTTGGCCGGGAGCAACACTGAAGCTTTCTTT.

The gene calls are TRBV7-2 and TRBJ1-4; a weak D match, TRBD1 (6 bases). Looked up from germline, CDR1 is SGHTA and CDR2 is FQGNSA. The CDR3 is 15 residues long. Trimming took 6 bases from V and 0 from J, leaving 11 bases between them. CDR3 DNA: TGTGCCAGCAGTCGAACAGGGTCAACTAATGAAAAACTGTTTTTT. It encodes CASSRTGSTNEKLFF.

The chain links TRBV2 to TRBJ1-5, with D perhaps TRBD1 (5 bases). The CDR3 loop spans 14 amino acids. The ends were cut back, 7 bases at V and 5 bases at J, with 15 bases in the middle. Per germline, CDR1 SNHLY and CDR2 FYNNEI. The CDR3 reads CASISGRWDQPQHF. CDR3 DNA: TGTGCCAGCATCTCAGGGAGGTGGGATCAGCCCCAGCATTTT.

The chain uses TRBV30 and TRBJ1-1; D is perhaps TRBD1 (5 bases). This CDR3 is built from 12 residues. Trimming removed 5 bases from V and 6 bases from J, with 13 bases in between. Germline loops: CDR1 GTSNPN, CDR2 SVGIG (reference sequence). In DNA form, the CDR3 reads TGTGCCTGGGCACAAGACAGACCTGAAGCTTTCTTT. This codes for CAWAQDRPEAFF.

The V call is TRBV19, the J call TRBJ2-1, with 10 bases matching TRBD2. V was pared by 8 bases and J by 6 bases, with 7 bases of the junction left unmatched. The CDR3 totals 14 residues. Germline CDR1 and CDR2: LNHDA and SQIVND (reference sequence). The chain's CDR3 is CASLAGATINEQFF. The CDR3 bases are TGTGCCAGTCTAGCGGGAGCAACCATCAATGAGCAGTTCTTC. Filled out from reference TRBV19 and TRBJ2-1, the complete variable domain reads DGGITQSPKYLFRKEGQNVTLSCEQNLNHDAMYWYRQDPGQGLRLIYYSQIVNDFQKGDIAEGYSVSREKKESFPLTVTSAQKNPTAFYLCASLAGATINEQFFGPGTRLTVL.

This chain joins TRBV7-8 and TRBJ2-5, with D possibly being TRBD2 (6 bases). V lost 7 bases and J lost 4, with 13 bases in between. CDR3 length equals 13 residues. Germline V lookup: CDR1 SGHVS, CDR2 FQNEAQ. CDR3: CASIRESPETQYF. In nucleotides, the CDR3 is TGTGCCAGCATCCGGGAGTCCCCAGAGACCCAGTACTTC.

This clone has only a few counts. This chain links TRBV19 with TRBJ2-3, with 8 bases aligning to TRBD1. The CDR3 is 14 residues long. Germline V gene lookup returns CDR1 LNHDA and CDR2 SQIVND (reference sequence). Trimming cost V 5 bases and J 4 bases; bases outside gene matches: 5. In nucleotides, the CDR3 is TGTGCCAGTAGTGACAGGGGATTTGCAGATACGCAGTATTTT. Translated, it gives CASSDRGFADTQYF.

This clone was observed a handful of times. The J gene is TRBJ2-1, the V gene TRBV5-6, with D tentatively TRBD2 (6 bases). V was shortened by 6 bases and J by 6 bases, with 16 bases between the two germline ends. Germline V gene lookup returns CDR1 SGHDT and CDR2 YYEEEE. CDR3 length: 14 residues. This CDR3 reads CASIILGGGNEQFF. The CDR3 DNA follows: TGTGCCAGCATCATCCTCGGGGGAGGCAATGAGCAGTTCTTC. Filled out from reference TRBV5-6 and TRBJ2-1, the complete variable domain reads DAGVTQSPTHLIKTRGQQVTLRCSPKSGHDTVSWYQQALGQGPQFIFQYYEEEERQRGNFPDRFSGHQFPNYSSELNVNALLLGDSALYLCASIILGGGNEQFFGPGTRLTVL.

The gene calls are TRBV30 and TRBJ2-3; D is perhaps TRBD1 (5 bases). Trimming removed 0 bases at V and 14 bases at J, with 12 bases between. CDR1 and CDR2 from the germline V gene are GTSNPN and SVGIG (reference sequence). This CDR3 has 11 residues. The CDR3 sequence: CAWSVSPGPYF. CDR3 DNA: TGTGCCTGGAGTGTATCGCCAGGGCCGTATTTT.

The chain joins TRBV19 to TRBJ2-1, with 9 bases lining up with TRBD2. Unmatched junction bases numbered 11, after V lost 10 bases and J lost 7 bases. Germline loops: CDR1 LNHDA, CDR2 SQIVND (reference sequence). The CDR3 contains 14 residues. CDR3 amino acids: CATLPAGGPNEQFF. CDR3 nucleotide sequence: TGTGCCACACTTCCCGCGGGGGGGCCGAATGAGCAGTTCTTC.

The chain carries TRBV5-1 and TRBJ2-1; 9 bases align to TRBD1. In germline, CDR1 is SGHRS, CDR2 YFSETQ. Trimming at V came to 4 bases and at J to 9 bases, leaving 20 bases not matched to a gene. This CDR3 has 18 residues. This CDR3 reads CASSAHQVSGTGSVEQFF. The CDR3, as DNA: TGCGCCAGCAGCGCGCATCAAGTATCCGGGACAGGGTCTGTTGAGCAGTTCTTC.

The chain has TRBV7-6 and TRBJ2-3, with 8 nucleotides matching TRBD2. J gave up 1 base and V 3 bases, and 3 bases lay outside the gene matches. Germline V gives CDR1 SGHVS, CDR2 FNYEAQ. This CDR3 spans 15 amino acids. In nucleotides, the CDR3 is TGTGCCAGCAGCTTGGGACTAGGGGGCACAGATACGCAGTATTTT. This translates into CASSLGLGGTDTQYF.